These 10 T cell receptor beta chains were all obtained from the same sample, sequenced in a study of post-analysis software for immune sequencing data. Study-wide findings and caveats: Controls showed lower frequencies than patients for roughly five TRBV segments, and TRBV5-6, TRBV5-1 and TRBV20-1 were among these.

Their antigens are not known. TCR beta cDNA libraries had unique molecular identifiers. One entry per CDR3 protein results from TCRdb running MiXCR on the PCR reads. The sample records more than 500,000 distinct CDR3 sequences, 30% to 40% being singletons. Sample: blood. The receptors come from a girl aged 2-17 years with multiple sclerosis.

This clonotype was observed a few times. The CDR3 DNA reads as TGCAGTGCTGGGAGGGGGAATGAGCAGTACTTC. Protein sequence: CSAGRGNEQYF. The chain combines TRBV20-1 with TRBJ2-7, with D possibly TRBD2 on 7 matching bases. This CDR3 has 11 residues. V was shortened by 5 bases and J by 7 bases, with 12 bases between the two germline ends. CDR1 is DFQATT and CDR2 is SNEGSKA in the germline V gene (reference sequence).

This clonotype was detected only a few times. The J gene is TRBJ1-2, the V gene TRBV3-1; tentatively, D is TRBD1 (5 bases). Germline assignment: CDR1 LGHDT and CDR2 YNNKEL (reference sequence). V lost 5 bases and J lost 6, with 10 bases in between. CDR3 length: 12 amino acids. The CDR3 spells CASSGTGDGYTF. As DNA, the CDR3 is TGTGCCAGCAGCGGGACCGGGGATGGCTACACCTTC.

To note about this clonotype: The junction shows a germline mismatch at one end, possibly a read error. This chain joins TRBV19 and TRBJ2-7; D is uncertain. CDR1 and CDR2 from the germline V gene are LNHDA and SQIVND (reference sequence). The CDR3 is made up of 15 amino acids. The CDR3 bases are TGCGCCAGTAGTATAGGAGCAGGTCGAAGCTACGAGCAGTACTTC. Encoded protein: CASSIGAGRSYEQYF.

The chain is built from TRBV10-3 and TRBJ2-4, with 9 bases identical to TRBD2. The germline V gene has CDR1 ENHRY and CDR2 SYGVKD. CDR3 length: 16 amino acids. The J segment lost 3 bases and the V segment lost 3 bases, leaving 6 bases of the junction unmatched. In nucleotides, the CDR3 is TGTGCCATCAGTGAAATGCGGGGGGGCGTCAAAAACATTCAGTACTTC. Translation: CAISEMRGGVKNIQYF.

This clonotype was seen a few times. V and J are TRBV20-1 and TRBJ2-5, with 12 bases fitting TRBD2. Germline V gene lookup returns CDR1 DFQATT and CDR2 SNEGSKA (reference sequence). This CDR3 spans 17 amino acids. V lost 3 bases and J lost 2; bases outside the gene matches: 10. The CDR3 sequence is CSASLERLAGAQETQYF. CDR3 DNA: TGCAGTGCTAGTCTTGAAAGACTAGCGGGGGCTCAAGAGACCCAGTACTTC.

V gene TRBV9 combines with J gene TRBJ1-6, with 7 bases that match TRBD1. The CDR3 is 16 residues long. The germline CDR1 and CDR2 sequences are SGDLS and YYNGEE. The V gene end was trimmed by 4 bases and the J gene end by 10 bases; junction bases not matched to a gene: 14. CDR3 in amino acids: CASSSRQGPMGSPLHF. The CDR3 DNA sequence: TGTGCCAGCAGCTCCCGACAGGGTCCTATGGGATCACCCCTCCACTTT.

This clonotype turned up a few times. J is TRBJ2-1 and V is TRBV18, with TRBD1 as a possible D gene (6 bases). CDR3 length: 13 residues. V was trimmed by 8 bases and J by 4 bases, leaving 12 bases between them. CDR1 is KGHSH and CDR2 is LQKENI in the germline V gene. In DNA form, the CDR3 reads TGTGCCAGCACAGGGCAGCTGTACAATGAGCAGTTCTTC. Protein sequence: CASTGQLYNEQFF. The entire variable domain, with the rest obtained from reference TRBV18 and TRBJ2-1, is as follows: NAGVMQNPRHLVRRRGQEARLRCSPMKGHSHVYWYRQLPEEGLKFMVYLQKENIIDESGMPKERFSAEFPKEGPSILRIQQVVRGDSAAYFCASTGQLYNEQFFGPGTRLTVL.

This clonotype was counted only a few times. J is TRBJ2-5 and V is TRBV28, with D unclear. The CDR3 totals 14 residues. The ends were cut back, 7 bases at V and 1 base at J, with 13 bases in the middle. Germline V gene sequence: CDR1 MDHEN, CDR2 SYDVKM. Here the CDR3 DNA reads TGTGCCAGCACCACCTCGGACGGCCAAGAGACCCAGTACTTC. This translates into CASTTSDGQETQYF.

To note about this clonotype: One junction end does not reproduce the germline sequence, and a read error may be involved. J is TRBJ2-7 and V is TRBV6-2 or TRBV6-3, with 11 bases fitting TRBD1. The CDR3 contains 15 residues. The germline gives CDR1 MNHEY, CDR2 SVGEGT. The CDR3 region is CGSSDRTGGFYEQYF. CDR3 nucleotides: TGTGGCAGCAGTGACCGGACAGGGGGCTTCTACGAGCAGTACTTC.

This clonotype turned up a few times. The chain has TRBV5-1 and TRBJ1-2; possible D gene TRBD1, 6 bases. CDR1 is SGHRS, CDR2 YFSETQ, per germline. Trimming removed 0 bases at V and 5 bases at J, with 14 bases between. CDR3 length equals 15 residues. The CDR3 protein is CASSLAQGILYGYTF. CDR3 in DNA: TGCGCCAGCAGCTTGGCCCAGGGGATTTTGTATGGCTACACCTTC.